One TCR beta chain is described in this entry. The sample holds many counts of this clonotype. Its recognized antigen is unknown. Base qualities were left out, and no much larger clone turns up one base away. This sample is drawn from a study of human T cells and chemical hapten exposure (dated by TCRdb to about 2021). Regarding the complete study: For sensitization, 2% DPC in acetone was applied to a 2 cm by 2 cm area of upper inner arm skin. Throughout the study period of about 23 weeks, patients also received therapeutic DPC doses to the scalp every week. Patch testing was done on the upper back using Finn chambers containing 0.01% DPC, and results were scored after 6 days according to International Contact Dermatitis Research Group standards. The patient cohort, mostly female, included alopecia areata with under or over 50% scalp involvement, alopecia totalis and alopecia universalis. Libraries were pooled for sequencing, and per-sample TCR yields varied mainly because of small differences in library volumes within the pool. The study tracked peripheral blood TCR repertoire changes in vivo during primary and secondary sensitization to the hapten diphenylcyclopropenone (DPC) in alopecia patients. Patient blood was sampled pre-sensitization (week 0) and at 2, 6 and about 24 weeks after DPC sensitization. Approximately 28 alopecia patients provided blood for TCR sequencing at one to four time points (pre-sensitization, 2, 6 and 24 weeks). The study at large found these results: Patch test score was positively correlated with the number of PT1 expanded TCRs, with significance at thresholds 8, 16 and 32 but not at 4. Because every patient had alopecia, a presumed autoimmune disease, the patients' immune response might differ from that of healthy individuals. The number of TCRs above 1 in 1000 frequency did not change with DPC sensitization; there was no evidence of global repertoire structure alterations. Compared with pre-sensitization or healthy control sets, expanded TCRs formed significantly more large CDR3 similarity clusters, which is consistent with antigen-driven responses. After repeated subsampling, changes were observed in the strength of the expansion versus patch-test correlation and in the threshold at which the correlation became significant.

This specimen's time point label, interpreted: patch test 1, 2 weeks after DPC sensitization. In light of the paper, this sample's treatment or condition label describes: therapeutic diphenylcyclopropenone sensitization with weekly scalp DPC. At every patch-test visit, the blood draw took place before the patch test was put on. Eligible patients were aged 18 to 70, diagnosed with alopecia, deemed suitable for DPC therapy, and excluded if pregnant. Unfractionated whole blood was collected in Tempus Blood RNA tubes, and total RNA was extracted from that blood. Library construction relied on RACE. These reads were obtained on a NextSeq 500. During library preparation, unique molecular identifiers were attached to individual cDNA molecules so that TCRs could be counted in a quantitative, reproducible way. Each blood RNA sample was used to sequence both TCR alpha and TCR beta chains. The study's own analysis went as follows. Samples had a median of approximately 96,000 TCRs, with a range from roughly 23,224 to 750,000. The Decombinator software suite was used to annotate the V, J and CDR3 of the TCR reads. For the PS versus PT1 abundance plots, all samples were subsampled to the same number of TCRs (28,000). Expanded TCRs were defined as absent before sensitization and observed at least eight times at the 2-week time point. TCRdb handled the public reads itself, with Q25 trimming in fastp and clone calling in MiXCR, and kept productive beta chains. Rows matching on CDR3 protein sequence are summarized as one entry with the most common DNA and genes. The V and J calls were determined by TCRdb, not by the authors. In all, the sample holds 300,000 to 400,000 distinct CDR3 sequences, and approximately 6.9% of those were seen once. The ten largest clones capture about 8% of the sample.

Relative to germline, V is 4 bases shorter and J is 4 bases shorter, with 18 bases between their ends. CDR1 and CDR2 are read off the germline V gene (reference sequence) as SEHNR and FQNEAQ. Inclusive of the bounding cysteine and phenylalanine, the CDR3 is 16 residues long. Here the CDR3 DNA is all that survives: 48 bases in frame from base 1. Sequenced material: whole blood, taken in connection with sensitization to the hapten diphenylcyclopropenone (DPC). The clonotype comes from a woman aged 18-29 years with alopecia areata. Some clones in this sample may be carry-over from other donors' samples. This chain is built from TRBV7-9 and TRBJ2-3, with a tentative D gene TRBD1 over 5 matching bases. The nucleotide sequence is TGTGCCAGCAGCTCCAGGGATCCCCTTGACGCAGATACGCAGTATTTT. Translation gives CASSSRDPLDADTQYF. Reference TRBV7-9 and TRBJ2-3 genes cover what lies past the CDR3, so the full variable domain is DTGVSQNPRHKITKRGQNVTFRCDPISEHNRLYWYRQTLGQGPEFLTYFQNEAQLEKSRLLSDRFSAERPKGSFSTLEIQRTEQGDSAMYLCASSSRDPLDADTQYFGPGTRLTVL.